These T cell receptor beta chains were read from a single sample in a study of T cell responses to AZD1222 COVID-19 vaccine. Sequencing was performed with immunoSEQ multiplex PCR; in TCRdb, only in-frame clones are kept and a portion is missing. The sample shows about 100,000 clones, approximately 86% of them seen only once. Sequencing was performed on peripheral blood, taken on day 0 of AZD1222 vaccination. The receptors derive from an adult in good health. Both conserved end residues are part of each CDR3. Each record gives: J gene, clone size, V gene, CDR3 length, D gene, CDR3 protein, CDR3 DNA. The D gene is left open where the match is weak. Clone size is not always given. Where it is, it says once, few, many or a class for expanded clones.

j_call: TRBJ2-3; clone_size: .; v_call: TRBV2; cdr3_length: 15; d_call: .; cdr3_aa: CASSPQGRNTDTQYF; cdr3_nt: TGTGCCAGCAGTCCCCAGGGCCGGAACACAGATACGCAGTATTTT
j_call: TRBJ1-1; clone_size: .; v_call: TRBV5-1; cdr3_length: 13; d_call: .; cdr3_aa: CASGPGMNTEAFF; cdr3_nt: TGCGCCAGCGGCCCGGGGATGAACACTGAAGCTTTCTTT
j_call: TRBJ1-2; clone_size: .; v_call: TRBV5-4; cdr3_length: 14; d_call: TRBD1; cdr3_aa: CASSPQGAENGYTF; cdr3_nt: TGTGCCAGCAGCCCCCAGGGGGCTGAAAATGGCTACACCTTC
j_call: TRBJ2-1; clone_size: .; v_call: TRBV10-3; cdr3_length: 15; d_call: TRBD2; cdr3_aa: CAISELLAGEKEQFF; cdr3_nt: TGTGCCATCAGTGAGTTATTAGCGGGAGAGAAGGAGCAGTTCTTC
j_call: TRBJ1-6; clone_size: .; v_call: TRBV5-1; cdr3_length: 17; d_call: .; cdr3_aa: CASSLAGAGPRNSPLHF; cdr3_nt: TGCGCCAGCAGCTTGGCGGGTGCCGGGCCCCGGAATTCACCCCTCCACTTT
j_call: TRBJ2-4; clone_size: few; v_call: TRBV3-1/TRBV3-2; cdr3_length: 16; d_call: .; cdr3_aa: CASSQVGGLAKNIQYF; cdr3_nt: TGTGCCAGCAGCCAAGTCGGGGGACTAGCCAAAAACATTCAGTACTTC
j_call: TRBJ1-4; clone_size: .; v_call: TRBV5-1; cdr3_length: 14; d_call: .; cdr3_aa: CASSLRTTNEKLFF; cdr3_nt: TGCGCCAGCAGCTTGAGGACAACTAATGAAAAACTGTTTTTT
j_call: TRBJ2-1; clone_size: .; v_call: TRBV3-1/TRBV3-2; cdr3_length: 13; d_call: .; cdr3_aa: CASSQATYNEQFF; cdr3_nt: TGTGCCAGCAGCCAGGCCACCTACAATGAGCAGTTCTTC
j_call: TRBJ1-3; clone_size: .; v_call: TRBV19; cdr3_length: 15; d_call: .; cdr3_aa: CASSILQSSGNTIYF; cdr3_nt: TGTGCCAGTAGTATTTTACAGAGCTCTGGAAACACCATATATTTT
j_call: TRBJ2-4; clone_size: .; v_call: TRBV6-5; cdr3_length: 15; d_call: .; cdr3_aa: CASRRRSIEGGIQYF; cdr3_nt: TGTGCCAGCAGGAGACGGTCAATAGAGGGGGGCATTCAGTACTTC
j_call: TRBJ1-4; clone_size: .; v_call: TRBV4-3; cdr3_length: 15; d_call: TRBD1; cdr3_aa: CASSPQSRGREKLFF; cdr3_nt: TGCGCCAGCAGCCCCCAATCCAGGGGGCGGGAAAAACTGTTTTTT
j_call: TRBJ2-1; clone_size: .; v_call: TRBV7-2; cdr3_length: 14; d_call: .; cdr3_aa: CASSLRIRYNEQFF; cdr3_nt: TGTGCCAGCAGCTTAAGAATACGGTACAATGAGCAGTTCTTC
j_call: TRBJ2-1; clone_size: .; v_call: TRBV19; cdr3_length: 19; d_call: TRBD2; cdr3_aa: CASSIPGTSGSLGGDEQFF; cdr3_nt: TGTGCCAGTAGTATCCCCGGGACTAGCGGGAGTCTTGGTGGCGATGAGCAGTTCTTC
j_call: TRBJ1-2; clone_size: .; v_call: TRBV19; cdr3_length: 13; d_call: .; cdr3_aa: CASSIEGNYGYTF; cdr3_nt: TGTGCCAGTAGTATAGAGGGCAACTATGGCTACACCTTC
j_call: TRBJ1-3; clone_size: .; v_call: TRBV3-1/TRBV3-2; cdr3_length: 13; d_call: .; cdr3_aa: CASSQASGNTIYF; cdr3_nt: TGTGCCAGCAGCCAAGCTTCAGGAAACACCATATATTTT
j_call: TRBJ1-2; clone_size: .; v_call: TRBV2; cdr3_length: 12; d_call: .; cdr3_aa: CASSASGVGYTF; cdr3_nt: TGTGCCAGCAGTGCGTCAGGGGTTGGCTACACCTTC
j_call: TRBJ2-2; clone_size: few; v_call: TRBV3-1/TRBV3-2; cdr3_length: 14; d_call: .; cdr3_aa: CASSQSENTGELFF; cdr3_nt: TGTGCCAGCAGCCAATCAGAGAACACCGGGGAGCTGTTTTTT
j_call: TRBJ2-1; clone_size: .; v_call: TRBV7-2; cdr3_length: 13; d_call: TRBD2; cdr3_aa: CASGSGREDEQFF; cdr3_nt: TGTGCCAGCGGTTCGGGGCGGGAGGATGAGCAGTTCTTC
j_call: TRBJ1-3; clone_size: once; v_call: TRBV9; cdr3_length: 14; d_call: .; cdr3_aa: CASSLRGTGNTIYF; cdr3_nt: TGTGCCAGCAGCTTACGGGGGACTGGAAACACCATATATTTT
j_call: TRBJ2-7; clone_size: .; v_call: TRBV28; cdr3_length: 15; d_call: TRBD1; cdr3_aa: CASSLWTGGAYEQYF; cdr3_nt: TGTGCCAGCAGTTTATGGACAGGGGGCGCGTACGAGCAGTACTTC
j_call: TRBJ1-5; clone_size: once; v_call: TRBV4-3; cdr3_length: 16; d_call: .; cdr3_aa: CASSQDWGRGNQPQHF; cdr3_nt: TGCGCCAGCAGCCAAGATTGGGGCAGGGGCAATCAGCCCCAGCATTTT